The rows below give T cell receptor beta chains drawn from one sample of a study of blood T cell repertoires in COVID-19. TCRdb keeps only in-frame clones here, not all; method: immunoSEQ multiplex PCR. The table lists about 240,000 clones, around 86% of them singletons. The sequenced sample consisted of PBMCs or T cells enriched from blood (not recorded which). These receptors were collected from a woman aged 40 to 50 with acute COVID-19. The CDR3 runs from the conserved cysteine through the conserved F or W. The order of the fields is CDR3 protein, CDR3 length, J gene, V gene.

CASSQESGRVYNEQFF | 16 | TRBJ2-1 | TRBV3-1/TRBV3-2
CASPAAGESSYNEQFF | 16 | TRBJ2-1 | TRBV28
CSVPGGGADTQYF | 13 | TRBJ2-3 | TRBV29-1
CASSGTRPSPEAFF | 14 | TRBJ1-1 | TRBV11-3
CAWRIKVAGVPYNEQFF | 17 | TRBJ2-1 | TRBV30
CAWSSDRDAYEQYF | 14 | TRBJ2-7 | TRBV30
CASSSPSDRGTYEQYF | 16 | TRBJ2-7 | TRBV6-5
CASSRQMNTEAFF | 13 | TRBJ1-1 | TRBV3-1/TRBV3-2
CASSIPPAGEQFF | 13 | TRBJ2-1 | TRBV19
CASSPQGATGELFF | 14 | TRBJ2-2 | TRBV7-9
CASSFGTSSDNEQFF | 15 | TRBJ2-1 | TRBV7-9
CASSREGANTGELFF | 15 | TRBJ2-2 | TRBV9
CSVRPGDASEKLFF | 14 | TRBJ1-4 | TRBV29-1
CASSTSTGVNEQFF | 14 | TRBJ2-1 | TRBV11-2
CASSVADSVSGNTIYF | 16 | TRBJ1-3 | TRBV9
CSARLYNEQFF | 11 | TRBJ2-1 | TRBV20-1
CASSVNWAGASGNTIYF | 17 | TRBJ1-3 | TRBV9
CASSQRGPGGTQYF | 14 | TRBJ2-5 | TRBV5-6
CASSLLRRTGKGAATDTQYF | 20 | TRBJ2-3 | TRBV6-6
CASSLVAGATYEQYF | 15 | TRBJ2-7 | TRBV5-1
CASSLDGGRNTNEQFF | 16 | TRBJ2-1 | TRBV5-1
CASSQELEGDEQFF | 14 | TRBJ2-1 | TRBV3-1/TRBV3-2
CASSLSAAQPQHF | 13 | TRBJ1-5 | TRBV27
CASSVAYTPNEQFF | 14 | TRBJ2-1 | TRBV9
CASSSNRIPYNEQFF | 15 | TRBJ2-1 | TRBV7-6
CASSDKVPRGETQYF | 15 | TRBJ2-5 | TRBV27
CASRPTGRTDTQYF | 14 | TRBJ2-3 | TRBV4-1
CASSRLGGLTEAFF | 14 | TRBJ1-1 | TRBV6-5
CASSVDRAAHYGYTF | 15 | TRBJ1-2 | TRBV9
CASSFPGGSRAFF | 13 | TRBJ1-1 | TRBV5-6
CASSYSAEPQHF | 12 | TRBJ1-5 | TRBV6-6
CASKTGFSDTQYF | 13 | TRBJ2-3 | TRBV21-1
CSVEGDRGRVETQYF | 15 | TRBJ2-5 | TRBV29-1
CASRGDSEKLFF | 12 | TRBJ1-4 | TRBV19
CASTGQGLSYNEQFF | 15 | TRBJ2-1 | TRBV5-1
CASSPSGSEDTQYF | 14 | TRBJ2-3 | TRBV28
CASSLRDQGGYTF | 13 | TRBJ1-2 | TRBV7-9
CAWSVSFLGQADYEQYF | 17 | TRBJ2-7 | TRBV30
CASSLTGTNQPQHF | 14 | TRBJ1-5 | TRBV7-9
CASSLGRVPGNTIYF | 15 | TRBJ1-3 | TRBV11-1
CASSIVVGTEAFF | 13 | TRBJ1-1 | TRBV19
CSGAMGVGEQFF | 12 | TRBJ2-1 | TRBV29-1
CASSKGQGASGANVLTF | 17 | TRBJ2-6 | TRBV21-1
CASSSREEQFF | 11 | TRBJ2-1 | TRBV13
CASSKALLCATNEKLFF | 17 | TRBJ1-4 | TRBV21-1
CASQPGLLIEQYF | 13 | TRBJ2-7 | TRBV6-5
CASSGGLAPWRQYF | 14 | TRBJ2-7 | TRBV10-1
CASSFNNQPQHF | 12 | TRBJ1-5 | TRBV7-9
CASRFRDRGGYTF | 13 | TRBJ1-2 | TRBV2
CASSTDYATGELFF | 14 | TRBJ2-2 | TRBV7-9
CASSLQGWQETQYF | 14 | TRBJ2-5 | TRBV5-4
CSVEDQTTGGKTEAFF | 16 | TRBJ1-1 | TRBV29-1
CASSPIAGGTYEQYF | 15 | TRBJ2-7 | TRBV9
CATRQGMNTEAFF | 13 | TRBJ1-1 | TRBV24-1
CASRDRTGVGGELFF | 15 | TRBJ2-2 | TRBV19